The present T cell receptor (beta chain) was sequenced within a study of blood T cell repertoires in COVID-19. Study as a whole: COVID-19 samples, acute and convalescent, were from the United States, Italy and Spain. The analysed material was cDNA or gDNA that came from T cells, B-cell-depleted T cells, or PBMCs.

Original data processing: Using reference gene primer amplification, nucleated cell counts were estimated. Measured with immunoSEQ multiplex PCR; TCRdb has only the in-frame clones, and not every one. V and J calls and clone size are those listed in that table; D and trimming were worked out from the DNA. In the table there are under 200,000 clones, 65% to 90% of which are singletons. Sequencing input: peripheral blood. This clonotype originated in a human donor in a cohort sampled during active COVID-19.

CDR3 nucleotide sequence: TGCGCCAGCAGTGAGCCCGGGACTAGCGGGTACGAGCAGTACTTC. Translating it yields CASSEPGTSGYEQYF. J is TRBJ2-7 and V is TRBV10-2; 12 nucleotides agree with TRBD2. V gave up 2 bases and J gave up 4 bases; unmatched junction bases: 3. CDR1 and CDR2 (germline): WSHSY, SAAADI. There are 15 residues in the CDR3.